This T cell receptor (beta chain) was found in a study of shared clonotypes between healthy human individuals. The data were produced by immunoSEQ multiplex PCR, yet TCRdb's version contains in-frame clones alone and is incomplete. Here the sample spans about 2,100,000 clones, about 92% being singletons. Germline CDR1 and CDR2: MGHRA and YSYEKL. This CDR3 region has 18 residues. J gave up 7 bases and V 4 bases, and 17 bases lay outside the gene matches. The naive CD8 subset, CD45RO-negative cells positively selected for CCR7, excluded terminally differentiated effector memory CD45RA+ cells. The rearrangement links TRBV4-1 to TRBJ1-5; 9 bases align to TRBD1. Sequencing input: naive CD8+ T cells from PBMCs. This TCR was sampled from a man younger than 30 in good health. Some clones in this sample may be carry-over from other donors' samples. The DNA of the CDR3 is TGCGCCAGCAGCCCCAAGAGTCCCACCGGGACAGGGCGCCAGCCCCAGCATTTT. It translates to CASSPKSPTGTGRQPQHF.